The T cell receptor (beta chain) under discussion was sequenced for a study of T-cell memory formation after mild COVID-19 (dated by TCRdb to the early 2020s). For the wider study: TCR sequence clusters from the two donors were largely donor specific. T-cell clones expanding and contracting after mild COVID-19 in a couple of donors were tracked by longitudinal TCRalpha and TCRbeta repertoire sequencing. The cohort was made up of two young adult volunteers, one female and one male, who were previously healthy. The paper as a whole reports these results and caveats: Only a couple of mild cases were covered by the study, and larger cohorts that include severe cases with pre-infection samples were considered necessary. Clones contracting from day 15 to 85 had balanced CD4/CD8 phenotypes, while a second wave expanding from day 15 to 37 was biased towards CD4+. The detection of some responding clones in pre-infection memory suggests that pre-existing cross-reactive memory T cells joined the SARS-CoV-2 response. SARS-CoV-2 specificity was not confirmed for the second-wave clones peaking on day 37. Contracting CD4+ clones were found mainly in CM and EM memory subsets, while CD8+ clones were enriched in EMRA.

Ficoll-Paque density gradient centrifugation was the method used to isolate PBMCs. This sample was sequenced with an Illumina NovaSeq 6000. TCRalpha and TCRbeta cDNA libraries were built by 5'RACE with constant-segment primers, adding sample barcodes and unique molecular identifiers. RNA was extracted from every sample with Trizol reagent. Library amplification was performed in two PCR steps, and a second sample barcode and Illumina TruSeq adapters were introduced in the second step. The libraries were sequenced on an Illumina NovaSeq using 2 x 150 bp paired-end reads. The authors' analysis ran thus. Reads were demultiplexed and collapsed into UMI-guided consensus sequences with migec v1.2.7. Using mixcr v2.1.11, UMI consensuses were aligned to TRA and TRB V and J templates and then assembled into clonotypes. A clonotype was counted as expanded or contracted only if both edgeR and NoisET called the change significant, with noise models trained on biological replicates. edgeR calls used a false discovery rate-adjusted p below 0.01 and a log2 fold-change threshold of 1. PCA with hierarchical clustering of max-normalized trajectories of the 1000 most abundant clonotypes was used as exploratory dynamics analysis. Each responding clone was given a CD4 or CD8 phenotype based on the CD4+ and CD8+ repertoires, which had been sequenced separately. Starting from the raw public reads, TCRdb applied fastp trimming at Q25, assembled clones with MiXCR and retained in-frame beta chains. Each record represents a unique CDR3 protein, reported with the most common genes and DNA among its rows. TCRdb assigned the V and J calls; the authors' analysis was not used. This sample is represented by roughly 310,000 distinct CDR3 sequences; about 16% of them were singletons. Jointly, the top ten make up about 22% of the sample.

To note about this clonotype: Its recognized antigen is unknown. The input lacks base qualities; no much larger clone sits a single base away.

The CDR3 sequence holds 14 residues, the cysteine and phenylalanine included. Just CDR3 DNA is preserved here, 42 bases in frame from base 1. V and J are truncated by 4 bases and 7 bases respectively, leaving an intervening sequence of 16 bases. Per the germline V gene, MGHRA is the CDR1 and YSYEKL is the CDR2. The rearrangement combines TRBV4-1 with TRBJ1-1; matching of 5 bases hints at TRBD1 as the D gene. Sequencing was carried out using PBMCs or a T cell subset sorted from them (not recorded which). This sequence originates from a man younger than 35 who had mild COVID-19 (a few samples of this study predate the infection). The sample titles of this study are shuffled in the database, so cell type and time point are left out; the donor was told from shared clones. The CDR3 region reads CASSRARGEDEAFF. The DNA is TGCGCCAGCAGCCGGGCCCGGGGGGAGGATGAAGCTTTCTTT.